The sequence of this T cell receptor (beta chain) was determined in a study of blood T cells in healthy people across ages. Study overall: About one barcoded beta molecule per two T cells came from capture by template switching. Study findings and constraints: Donor CMV status, an unknown factor, possibly confounded changes in expanded clonotypes.

This clonotype was recorded only once. Antigen unknown. The CDR3 consists of 14 residues. Unmatched junction bases numbered 1, after V lost 1 base and J lost 5 bases. CDR1 and CDR2 from the germline V gene are SGHTA and FQGNSA. Using a J-beta primer mix together with a sample-barcoded 5' primer, a second PCR was run for roughly 7 to 12 cycles. Each CDR3 protein gets one entry after TCRdb re-called the 5' RACE reads with MiXCR. The data hold about 1.4 million distinct CDR3 sequences, with approximately 59% observed a single time. The sequence was obtained from a man between 18 and 29 years old in good health. Sequenced material: blood. The rearrangement joins TRBV7-2 to TRBJ1-5, with 8 bases fitting TRBD1. CDR3 nucleotide sequence: TGTGCCAGCAGCTTAGTGGGACAGGATCAGCCCCAGCATTTT. This translates into CASSLVGQDQPQHF.